Reported below is one T cell receptor beta chain. Its target is not known. This entry is derived from a study of T cells after yellow fever vaccination. Overall study findings and caveats: Secondary responses were weaker yet peaked faster, day 5 versus 15.

TCRdb reprocessed the 5' RACE reads via MiXCR and lists one record per CDR3 protein. Altogether roughly 300,000 distinct CDR3 sequences are present, roughly 8.6% being singletons, with the ten largest covering roughly a sixth. CDR1 is LGHDT, CDR2 YNNKEL, per germline (reference sequence). CDR3 length: 14 amino acids. J gave up 8 bases and V 0 bases, and 3 bases lay outside the gene matches. This TCR came from a man younger than 35 who received the YFV17D yellow fever vaccine. This chain joins TRBV3-1 and TRBJ1-2; 10 nucleotides agree with TRBD1. The material sequenced was PBMCs, taken approximately 47 days after the first yellow fever vaccination. CDR3 in DNA: TGTGCCAGCAGCCAAGAAGGGGACAGGGGCGGCTACACCTTC. Amino acid sequence: CASSQEGDRGGYTF.